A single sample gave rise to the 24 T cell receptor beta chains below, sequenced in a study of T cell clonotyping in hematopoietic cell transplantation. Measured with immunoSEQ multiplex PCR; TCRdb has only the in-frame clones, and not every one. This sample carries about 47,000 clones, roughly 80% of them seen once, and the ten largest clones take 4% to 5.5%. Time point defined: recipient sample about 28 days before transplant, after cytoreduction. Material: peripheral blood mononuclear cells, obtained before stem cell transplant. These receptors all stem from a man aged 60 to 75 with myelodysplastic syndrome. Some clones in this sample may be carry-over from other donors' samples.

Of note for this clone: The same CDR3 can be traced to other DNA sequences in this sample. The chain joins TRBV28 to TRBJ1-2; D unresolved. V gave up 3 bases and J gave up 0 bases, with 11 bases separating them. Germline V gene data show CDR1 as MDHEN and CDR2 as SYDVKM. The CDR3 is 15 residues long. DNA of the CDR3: TGTGCCAGCAGTTTCGGTGGAGGGACTAACTATGGCTACACCTTC. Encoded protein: CASSFGGGTNYGYTF.

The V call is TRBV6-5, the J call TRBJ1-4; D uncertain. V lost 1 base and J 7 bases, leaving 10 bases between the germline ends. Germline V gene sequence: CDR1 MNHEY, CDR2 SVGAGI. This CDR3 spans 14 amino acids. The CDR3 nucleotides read TGTGCCAGCAGTTACTTTAAAGAGAGTGAAAAACTGTTTTTT. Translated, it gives CASSYFKESEKLFF.

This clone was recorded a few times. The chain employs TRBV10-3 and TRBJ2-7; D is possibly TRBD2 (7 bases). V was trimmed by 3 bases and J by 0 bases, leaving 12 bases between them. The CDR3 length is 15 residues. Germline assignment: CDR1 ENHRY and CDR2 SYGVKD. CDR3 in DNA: TGTGCCATCAGTGATTTGGGGGGGCCCTCCTACGAGCAGTACTTC. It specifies CAISDLGGPSYEQYF.

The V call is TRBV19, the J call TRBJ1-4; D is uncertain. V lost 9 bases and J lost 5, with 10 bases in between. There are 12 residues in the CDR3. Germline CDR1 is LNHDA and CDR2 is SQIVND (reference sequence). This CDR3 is CASRNQNEKLFF. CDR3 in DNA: TGTGCCAGCCGGAACCAGAATGAAAAACTGTTTTTT.

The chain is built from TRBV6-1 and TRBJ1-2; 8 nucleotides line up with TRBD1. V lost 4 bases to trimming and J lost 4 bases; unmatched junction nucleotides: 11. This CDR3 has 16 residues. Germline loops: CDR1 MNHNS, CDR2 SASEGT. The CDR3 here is CASSALDRARGYGYTF. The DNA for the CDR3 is TGTGCCAGCAGTGCCTTGGACAGGGCAAGAGGCTATGGCTACACCTTC.

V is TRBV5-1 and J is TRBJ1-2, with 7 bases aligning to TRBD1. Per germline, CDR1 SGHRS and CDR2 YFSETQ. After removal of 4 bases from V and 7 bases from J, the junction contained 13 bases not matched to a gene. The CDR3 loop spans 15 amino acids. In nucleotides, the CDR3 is TGCGCCAGCAGCAACCCCAATGAGGGGGCTTTTGGCTACACCTTC. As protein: CASSNPNEGAFGYTF.

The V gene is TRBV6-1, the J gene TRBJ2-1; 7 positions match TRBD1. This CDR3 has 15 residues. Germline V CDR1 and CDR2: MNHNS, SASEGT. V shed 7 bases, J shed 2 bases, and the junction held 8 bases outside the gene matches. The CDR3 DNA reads TGTGCCAGCAACCGGGACAGAAGTACCTACAATGAGCAGTTCTTC. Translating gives CASNRDRSTYNEQFF.

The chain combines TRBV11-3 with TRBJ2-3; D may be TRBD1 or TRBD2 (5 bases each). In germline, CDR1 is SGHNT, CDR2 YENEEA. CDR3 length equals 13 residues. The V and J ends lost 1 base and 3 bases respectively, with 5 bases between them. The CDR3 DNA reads TGTGCCAGCAGCTTAGGGGGGACAGATACGCAGTATTTT. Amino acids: CASSLGGTDTQYF. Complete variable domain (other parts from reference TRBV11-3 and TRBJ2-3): EAGVVQSPRYKIIEKKQPVAFWCNPISGHNTLYWYLQNLGQGPELLIRYENEEAVDDSQLPKDRFSAERLKGVDSTLKIQPAELGDSAVYLCASSLGGTDTQYFGPGTRLTVL.

CDR3 nucleotides: TGCAGCGTTGAACCTCGGGTTCAAGGGGGTCAGGGTGCATTGGGCCAAGAGACCCAGTACTTC. Translation: CSVEPRVQGGQGALGQETQYF. The J gene is TRBJ2-5, the V gene TRBV29-1, with D tentatively TRBD1 (6 bases). This CDR3 comprises 21 residues. The germline V and J ends were trimmed by 2 bases and 1 base, with 32 bases remaining between them. Germline loops: CDR1 SQVTM, CDR2 ANQGSEA.

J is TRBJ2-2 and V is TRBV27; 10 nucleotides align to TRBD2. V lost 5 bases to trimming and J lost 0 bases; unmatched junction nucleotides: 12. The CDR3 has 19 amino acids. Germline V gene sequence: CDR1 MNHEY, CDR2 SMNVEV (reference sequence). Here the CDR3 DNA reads TGTGCCAGCAGTATCATTAGCGGGGGGTCGTTCGCGAACACCGGGGAGCTGTTTTTT. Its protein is CASSIISGGSFANTGELFF.

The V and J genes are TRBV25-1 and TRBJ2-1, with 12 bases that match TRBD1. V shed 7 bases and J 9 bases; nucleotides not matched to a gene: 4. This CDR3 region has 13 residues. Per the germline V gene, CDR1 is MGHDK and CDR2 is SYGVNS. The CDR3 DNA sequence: TGTGCCAGCATGGGACAGGGGGCGGGTGAGCAGTTCTTC. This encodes CASMGQGAGEQFF.

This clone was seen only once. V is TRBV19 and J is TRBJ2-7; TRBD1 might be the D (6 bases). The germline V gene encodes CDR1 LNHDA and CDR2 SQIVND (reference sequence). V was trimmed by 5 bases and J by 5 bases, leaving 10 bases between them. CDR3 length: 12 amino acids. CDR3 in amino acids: CASSDRFNEQYF. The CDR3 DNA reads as TGTGCCAGTAGTGACAGGTTCAACGAGCAGTACTTC. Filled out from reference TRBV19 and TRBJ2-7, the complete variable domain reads DGGITQSPKYLFRKEGQNVTLSCEQNLNHDAMYWYRQDPGQGLRLIYYSQIVNDFQKGDIAEGYSVSREKKESFPLTVTSAQKNPTAFYLCASSDRFNEQYFGPGTRLTVT.

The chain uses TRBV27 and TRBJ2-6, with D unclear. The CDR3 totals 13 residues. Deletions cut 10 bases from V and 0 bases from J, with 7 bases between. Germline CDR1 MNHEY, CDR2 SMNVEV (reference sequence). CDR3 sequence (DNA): TGTGCCACCCGACACTCTGGGGCCAACGTCCTGACTTTC. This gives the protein CATRHSGANVLTF.

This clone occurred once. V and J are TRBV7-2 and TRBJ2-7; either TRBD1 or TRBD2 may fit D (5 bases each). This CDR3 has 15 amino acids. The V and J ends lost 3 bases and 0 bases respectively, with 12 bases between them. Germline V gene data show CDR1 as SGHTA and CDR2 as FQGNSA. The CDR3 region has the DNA TGTGCCAGCAGCTTGTTTGGGGACGCCTCCTACGAGCAGTACTTC. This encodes CASSLFGDASYEQYF.

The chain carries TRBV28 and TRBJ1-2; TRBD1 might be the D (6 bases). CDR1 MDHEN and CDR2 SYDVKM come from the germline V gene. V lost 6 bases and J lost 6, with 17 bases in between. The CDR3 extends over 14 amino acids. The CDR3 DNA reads TGTGCCAGCAGCTACGGTACAGGGTTCAATGGCTACACCTTC. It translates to CASSYGTGFNGYTF.

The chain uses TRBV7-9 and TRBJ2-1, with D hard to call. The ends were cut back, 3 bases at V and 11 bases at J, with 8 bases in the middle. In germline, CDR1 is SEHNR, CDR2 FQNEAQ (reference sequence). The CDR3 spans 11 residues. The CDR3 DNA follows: TGTGCCAGCAGCTTCGCGGAGAAGCAGTTCTTC. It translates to CASSFAEKQFF.

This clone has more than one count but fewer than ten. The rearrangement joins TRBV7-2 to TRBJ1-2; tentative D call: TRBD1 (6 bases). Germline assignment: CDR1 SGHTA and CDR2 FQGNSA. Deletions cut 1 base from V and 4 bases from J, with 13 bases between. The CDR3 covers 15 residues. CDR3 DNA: TGTGCCAGCAGCTTAGATCGGGGGGCTGGCTATGGCTACACCTTC. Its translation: CASSLDRGAGYGYTF.

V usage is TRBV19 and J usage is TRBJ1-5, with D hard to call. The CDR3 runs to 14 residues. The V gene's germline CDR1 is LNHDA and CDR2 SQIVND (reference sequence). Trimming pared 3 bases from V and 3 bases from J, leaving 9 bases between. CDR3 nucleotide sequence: TGTGCCAGTAGTATGATTCAAATCAATCAGCCCCAGCATTTT. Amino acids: CASSMIQINQPQHF.

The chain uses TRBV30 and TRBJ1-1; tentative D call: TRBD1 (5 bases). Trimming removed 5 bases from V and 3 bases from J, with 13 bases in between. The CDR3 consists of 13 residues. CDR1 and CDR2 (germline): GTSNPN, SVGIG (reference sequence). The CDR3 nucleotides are TGTGCCTGGGTTCGTGGGGGGTACACTGAAGCTTTCTTT. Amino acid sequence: CAWVRGGYTEAFF.

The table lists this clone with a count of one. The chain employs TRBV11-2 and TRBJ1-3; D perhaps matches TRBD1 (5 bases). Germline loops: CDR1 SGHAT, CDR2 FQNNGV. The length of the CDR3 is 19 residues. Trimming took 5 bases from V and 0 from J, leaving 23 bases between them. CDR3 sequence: CASSANRGTFTSSGNTIYF. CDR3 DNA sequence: TGTGCCAGCAGCGCAAATCGGGGCACCTTTACGAGCTCTGGAAACACCATATATTTT.

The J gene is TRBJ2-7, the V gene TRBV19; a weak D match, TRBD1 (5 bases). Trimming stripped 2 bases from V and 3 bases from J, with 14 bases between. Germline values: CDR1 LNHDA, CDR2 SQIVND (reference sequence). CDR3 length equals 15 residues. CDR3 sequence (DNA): TGTGCCAGTAGTATAAGTGGGGCCGGACACTACGAGCAGTACTTC. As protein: CASSISGAGHYEQYF.

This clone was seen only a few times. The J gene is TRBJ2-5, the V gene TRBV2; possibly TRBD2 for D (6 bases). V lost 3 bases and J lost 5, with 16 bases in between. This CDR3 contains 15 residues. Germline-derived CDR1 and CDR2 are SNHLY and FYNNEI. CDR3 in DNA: TGTGCCAGCAGTGAGACCAGACTAGGAGGGGAGACCCAGTACTTC. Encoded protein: CASSETRLGGETQYF.

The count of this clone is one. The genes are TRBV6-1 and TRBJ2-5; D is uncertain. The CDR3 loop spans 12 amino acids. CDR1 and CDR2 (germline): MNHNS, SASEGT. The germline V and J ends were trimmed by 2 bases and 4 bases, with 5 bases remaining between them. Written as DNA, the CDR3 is TGTGCCAGCAGTGAATTCTCAGAGACCCAGTACTTC. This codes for CASSEFSETQYF.

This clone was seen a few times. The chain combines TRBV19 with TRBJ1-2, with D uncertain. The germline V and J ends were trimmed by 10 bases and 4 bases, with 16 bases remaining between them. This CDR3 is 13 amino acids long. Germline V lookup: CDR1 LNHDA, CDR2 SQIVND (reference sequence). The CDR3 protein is CATRGGSSYGYTF. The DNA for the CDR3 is TGTGCCACCCGAGGTGGGAGCAGCTATGGCTACACCTTC.